The 7 T cell receptor beta chains presented below share a single source sample, sequenced in a study of T cell clones after liver transplantation. Repertoires were generated with immunoSEQ multiplex PCR, while TCRdb's copy carries only in-frame clones and drops some. The sample has 5,000 to 6,500 clones, about 80% seen once. Sequenced here: CD8+ T cells from blood, sampled 45 to 47 months after liver transplant. Receptors originate from a human patient who received a liver transplant. A share of the T cells may be of graft donor origin.

Here the CDR3 reads CASSFRGSPHNEQFF. The CDR3 DNA reads TGTGCCAGCAGTTTCCGTGGGAGCCCCCACAATGAGCAGTTCTTC. J is TRBJ2-1 and V is TRBV28, with D maybe TRBD2 (5 bases). Germline loops: CDR1 MDHEN, CDR2 SYDVKM. This CDR3 region has 15 residues. The V end lost 3 bases, the J end lost 5 bases, and 14 bases lay between the germline ends. Variable domain in full (rest from reference TRBV28 and TRBJ2-1): DVKVTQSSRYLVKRTGEKVFLECVQDMDHENMFWYRQDPGLGLRLIYFSYDVKMKEKGDIPEGYSVSREKKERFSLILESASTNQTSMYLCASSFRGSPHNEQFFGPGTRLTVL.

J is TRBJ2-7 and V is TRBV27; tentatively, D is TRBD1 or TRBD2 (6 bases each). This CDR3 contains 14 residues. Germline lookup yields CDR1 MNHEY and CDR2 SMNVEV (reference sequence). V lost 7 bases to trimming and J lost 3 bases, with 16 bases between them. This CDR3 is CASKTTGTHYEQYF. CDR3 DNA sequence: TGTGCCAGCAAGACCACAGGGACTCACTACGAGCAGTACTTC.

The chain joins TRBV7-9 to TRBJ2-1; D call uncertain. The CDR3 runs to 15 residues. Looked up from germline, CDR1 is SEHNR and CDR2 is FQNEAQ (reference sequence). Trimming shortened V by 5 bases and J by 7 bases, and 18 bases separated the two germline ends. CDR3 nucleotide sequence: TGTGCCAGCAGCCCCTGGGCAGCCAATGGGAATGAGCAGTTCTTC. This encodes CASSPWAANGNEQFF.

The chain uses TRBV11-2 and TRBJ1-2; D is unresolved. Trimming removed 3 bases at V and 7 bases at J, with 12 bases between. This CDR3 contains 13 residues. CDR1 is SGHAT, CDR2 FQNNGV, per germline. The DNA of the CDR3 is TGTGCCAGCAGCTTTACCCTCAAGGGTGGCTACACCTTC. Translating it yields CASSFTLKGGYTF.

The chain carries TRBV2 and TRBJ2-7; TRBD2 agrees at 12 bases. The germline V gene encodes CDR1 SNHLY and CDR2 FYNNEI. The CDR3 loop spans 20 amino acids. V lost 4 bases and J lost 0; bases outside the gene matches: 16. As DNA, the CDR3 is TGTGCCAGCAGTGTTCGGCACAGGGGACTAGCGGGCCGCAACTCCTACGAGCAGTACTTC. It encodes CASSVRHRGLAGRNSYEQYF.

This clone was counted once. The chain has TRBV19 and TRBJ1-1, with a possible D match to TRBD1 (6 bases). Germline assignment: CDR1 LNHDA and CDR2 SQIVND (reference sequence). V was shortened by 5 bases and J by 0 bases, with 16 bases between the two germline ends. This CDR3 comprises 16 residues. CDR3 sequence: CASSADRGFMNTEAFF. The CDR3 nucleotides are TGTGCCAGTAGTGCGGACAGAGGATTTATGAACACTGAAGCTTTCTTT.

V and J are TRBV5-1 and TRBJ2-5, with 7 bases lining up with TRBD2. After removal of 2 bases from V and 10 bases from J, the junction contained 5 bases not matched to a gene. This CDR3 has 12 residues. CDR1 is SGHRS and CDR2 is YFSETQ in the germline V gene. The DNA of the CDR3 is TGCGCCAGCAGCTTAGGGGAGGGATTCCAGTACTTC. It translates to CASSLGEGFQYF.